This T cell receptor beta chain appears in the sequencing data of a study of blood T cell repertoires in COVID-19. The assay was immunoSEQ multiplex PCR, and TCRdb's table has in-frame clones only and misses some. The data show some 100,000 clones, around 81% seen once. The CDR3 is made up of 15 amino acids. The V gene's germline CDR1 is LNHDA and CDR2 SQIVND (reference sequence). Trimming removed 3 bases at V and 7 bases at J, with 16 bases between. The material sequenced was peripheral blood. This TCR was recovered from a human donor in a cohort sampled during active COVID-19. The chain employs TRBV19 and TRBJ2-1; TRBD2 is a possible D gene (5 bases). The CDR3 spells CASSIFRSRENEQFF. DNA for the CDR3: TGTGCCAGTAGTATCTTCCGTTCTAGGGAGAATGAGCAGTTCTTC.